This TCR beta chain stems from a study of CD4 T cells in relation to SARS-CoV-2 and coronaviruses. Across the whole study: The restricting HLA molecule for shared crossreactive spike epitopes was mapped. Study results and caveats: This crossreactivity analysis covered spike protein alone, no other viral proteins.

Sequenced by immunoSEQ multiplex PCR; TCRdb stores in-frame clones only, minus some. Of 25,000 to 30,000 clones listed, about 70% are singletons. Before the COVID-19 pandemic, during about 2011-2019, CD4+ T cells were taken from unexposed donors. After about 10 days of culture, CD4+ T cells were isolated. Remarks on this clone: The target antigen is unknown.

Per germline, CDR1 SGHNT and CDR2 YENEEA. The junction had 4 bases not matched to a gene; V was cut back by 5 bases and J by 5 bases. The CDR3 is 14 residues long. Sequenced sample: CD4+ T cells from PBMCs, cultured in vitro. The chain carries TRBV11-3 and TRBJ2-1, with 9 bases aligning to TRBD2. The TCR was taken from a human donor in good health. CDR3 loop: CASSGAGGHNEQFF. DNA of the CDR3: TGTGCCAGCAGCGGGGCGGGGGGGCACAATGAGCAGTTCTTC.